This entry describes one T cell receptor beta chain. Antigen unknown. These data originate in a study of cytomegalovirus exposure and HLA in healthy donors. Regarding the study as a whole: Some highly shared sequence variants likely arose as a pipeline artifact.

Researchers ran the PCR with 60 Vbeta and 13 Jbeta primers. Here immunoSEQ multiplex PCR was the method, and the copy in TCRdb shows in-frame clones only, minus some. Of around 140,000 clones listed, approximately 71% are singletons. In germline, CDR1 is SGDLS, CDR2 YYNGEE. Trimming cost V 5 bases and J 1 base, with 17 bases left between them. The CDR3 loop spans 16 amino acids. The sequence derives from a woman in her sixties or seventies in good health and CMV-seronegative. Sequenced sample: PBMCs. The chain combines TRBV9 with TRBJ2-3; no definite D call. In DNA form, the CDR3 reads TGTGCCAGCAGTCCAAGATCCCAGCGTCGCACAGATACGCAGTATTTT. This translates into CASSPRSQRRTDTQYF.